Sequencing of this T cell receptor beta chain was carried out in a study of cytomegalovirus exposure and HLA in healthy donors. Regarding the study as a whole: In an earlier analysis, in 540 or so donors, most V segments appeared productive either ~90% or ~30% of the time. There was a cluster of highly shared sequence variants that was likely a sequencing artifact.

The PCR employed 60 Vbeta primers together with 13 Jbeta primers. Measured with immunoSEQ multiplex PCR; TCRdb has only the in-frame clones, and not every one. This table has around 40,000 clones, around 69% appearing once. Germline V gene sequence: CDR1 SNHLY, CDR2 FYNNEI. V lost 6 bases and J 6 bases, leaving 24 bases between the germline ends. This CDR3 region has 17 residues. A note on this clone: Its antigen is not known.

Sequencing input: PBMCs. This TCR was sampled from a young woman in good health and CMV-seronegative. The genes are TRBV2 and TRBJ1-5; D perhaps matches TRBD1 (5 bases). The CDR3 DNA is TGTGCCAGCAGCGTCCGTGGGGACTCAATACCAAGTCAGCCCCAGCATTTT. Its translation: CASSVRGDSIPSQPQHF.